These T cell receptor beta chains were read from a single sample in a study of cytomegalovirus exposure and HLA in healthy donors. The assay was immunoSEQ multiplex PCR, and TCRdb's table has in-frame clones only and misses some. Of 120,000 to 150,000 clones in the sample, approximately 73% were seen once. Sequenced input: PBMCs. These receptors originate from a woman between 35 and 50 years old in good health and CMV-seronegative. Both conserved end residues are part of each CDR3. A D gene is named only where the DNA matches it firmly. Clone size appears in some rows only: once, few, many, or a class for an expanded clone.

size: NA
D: NA
J: TRBJ2-6
V: TRBV19
CDR3: CASSIRQAASGANVLTF

size: NA
D: NA
J: TRBJ1-1
V: TRBV5-1
CDR3: CASSPTGQNTEAFF

size: NA
D: NA
J: TRBJ2-3
V: TRBV15
CDR3: CATSREGVLASDTQYF

size: few
D: NA
J: TRBJ1-4
V: TRBV25-1
CDR3: CASRHRVGEKLFF

size: NA
D: TRBD2
J: TRBJ2-7
V: TRBV13
CDR3: CASSATPGLAGSFSYEQYF

size: NA
D: TRBD2
J: TRBJ2-2
V: TRBV7-2
CDR3: CASILTGGTNTGELFF

size: NA
D: TRBD1
J: TRBJ2-5
V: TRBV27
CDR3: CASSLTTGVLQETQYF

size: NA
D: TRBD2
J: TRBJ2-1
V: TRBV12-5
CDR3: CASGLRLAGGVYNEQFF

size: NA
D: TRBD1
J: TRBJ1-2
V: TRBV4-3
CDR3: CASSQDLGQDRDTF

size: NA
D: TRBD2
J: TRBJ2-5
V: TRBV15
CDR3: CATSRDRRLAGGPSSETQYF

size: NA
D: NA
J: TRBJ1-1
V: TRBV15
CDR3: CATSPSDSMNTEAFF

size: NA
D: NA
J: TRBJ2-3
V: TRBV7-2
CDR3: CASSPRRGTDTQYF

size: NA
D: TRBD1
J: TRBJ2-7
V: TRBV6-1
CDR3: CASSATGTGEQYF

size: NA
D: TRBD1
J: TRBJ2-7
V: TRBV2
CDR3: CASSEQGESYEQYF

size: NA
D: TRBD1
J: TRBJ1-4
V: TRBV2
CDR3: CASSEGTGGTNEKLFF

size: NA
D: TRBD2
J: TRBJ2-1
V: TRBV10-3
CDR3: CAIRAGGSDEQFF

size: NA
D: TRBD2
J: TRBJ2-3
V: TRBV2
CDR3: CASSIAGGGNTDTQYF

size: NA
D: NA
J: TRBJ1-3
V: TRBV18
CDR3: CASSPSYGGGNTIYF

size: NA
D: TRBD1
J: TRBJ2-2
V: TRBV9
CDR3: CASSDYRGLGTGELFF

size: NA
D: NA
J: TRBJ1-6
V: TRBV9
CDR3: CASSPHAHTELNSPLHF

size: NA
D: TRBD1
J: TRBJ2-3
V: TRBV28
CDR3: CASQGASTDTQYF

size: once
D: NA
J: TRBJ2-6
V: TRBV19
CDR3: CASTRPFNSGANVLTF

size: NA
D: NA
J: TRBJ1-1
V: TRBV5-1
CDR3: CASSLDRLEAFF